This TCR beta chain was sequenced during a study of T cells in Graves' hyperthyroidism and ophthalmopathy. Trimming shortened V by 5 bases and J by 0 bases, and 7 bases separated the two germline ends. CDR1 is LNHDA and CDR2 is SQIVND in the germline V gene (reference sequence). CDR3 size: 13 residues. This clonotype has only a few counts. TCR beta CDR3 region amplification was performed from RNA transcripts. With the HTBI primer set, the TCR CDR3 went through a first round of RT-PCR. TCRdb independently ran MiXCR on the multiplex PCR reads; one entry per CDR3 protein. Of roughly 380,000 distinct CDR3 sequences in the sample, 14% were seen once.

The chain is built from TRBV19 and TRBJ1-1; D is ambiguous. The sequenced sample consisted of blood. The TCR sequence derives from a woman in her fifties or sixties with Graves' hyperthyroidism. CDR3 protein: CASSWELNTEAFF. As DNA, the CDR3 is TGTGCCAGTAGTTGGGAATTGAACACTGAAGCTTTCTTT.